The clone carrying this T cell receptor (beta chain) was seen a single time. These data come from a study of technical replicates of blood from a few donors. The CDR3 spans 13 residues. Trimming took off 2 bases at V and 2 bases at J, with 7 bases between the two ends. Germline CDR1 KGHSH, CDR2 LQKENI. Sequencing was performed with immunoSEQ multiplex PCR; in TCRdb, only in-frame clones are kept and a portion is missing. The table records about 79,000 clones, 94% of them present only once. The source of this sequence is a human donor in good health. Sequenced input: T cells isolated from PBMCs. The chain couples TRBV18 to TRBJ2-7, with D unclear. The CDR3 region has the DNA TGTGCCAGCTCACCAATGGCAGCCTACGAGCAGTACTTC. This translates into CASSPMAAYEQYF. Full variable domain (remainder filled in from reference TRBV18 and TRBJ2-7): NAGVMQNPRHLVRRRGQEARLRCSPMKGHSHVYWYRQLPEEGLKFMVYLQKENIIDESGMPKERFSAEFPKEGPSILRIQQVVRGDSAAYFCASSPMAAYEQYFGPGTRLTVT.